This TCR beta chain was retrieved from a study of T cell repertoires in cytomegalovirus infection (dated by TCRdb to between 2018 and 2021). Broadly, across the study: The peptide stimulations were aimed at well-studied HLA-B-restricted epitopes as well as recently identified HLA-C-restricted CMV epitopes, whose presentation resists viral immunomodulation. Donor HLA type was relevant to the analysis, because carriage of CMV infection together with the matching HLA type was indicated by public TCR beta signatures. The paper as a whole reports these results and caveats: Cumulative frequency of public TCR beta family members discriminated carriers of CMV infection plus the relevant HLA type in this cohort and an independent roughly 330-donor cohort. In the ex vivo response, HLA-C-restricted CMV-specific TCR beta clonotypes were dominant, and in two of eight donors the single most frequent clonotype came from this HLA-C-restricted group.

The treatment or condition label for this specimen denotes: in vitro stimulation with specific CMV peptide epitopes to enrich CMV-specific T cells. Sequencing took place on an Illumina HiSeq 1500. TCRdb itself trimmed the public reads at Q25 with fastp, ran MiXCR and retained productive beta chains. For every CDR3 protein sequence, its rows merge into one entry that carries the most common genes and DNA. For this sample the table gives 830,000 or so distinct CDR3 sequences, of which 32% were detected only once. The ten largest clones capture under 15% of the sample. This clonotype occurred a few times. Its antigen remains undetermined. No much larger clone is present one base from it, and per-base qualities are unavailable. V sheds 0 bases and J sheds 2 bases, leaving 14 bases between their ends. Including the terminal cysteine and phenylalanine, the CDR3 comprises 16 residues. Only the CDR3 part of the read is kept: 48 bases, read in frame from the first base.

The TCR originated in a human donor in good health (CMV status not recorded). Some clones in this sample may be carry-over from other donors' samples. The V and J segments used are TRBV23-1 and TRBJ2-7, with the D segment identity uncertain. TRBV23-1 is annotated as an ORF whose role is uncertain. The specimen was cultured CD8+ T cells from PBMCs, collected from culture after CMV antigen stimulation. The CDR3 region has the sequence CASSQSIQSVAYEQYF. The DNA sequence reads TGCGCCAGCAGTCAATCGATCCAGTCGGTGGCCTACGAGCAGTACTTC.